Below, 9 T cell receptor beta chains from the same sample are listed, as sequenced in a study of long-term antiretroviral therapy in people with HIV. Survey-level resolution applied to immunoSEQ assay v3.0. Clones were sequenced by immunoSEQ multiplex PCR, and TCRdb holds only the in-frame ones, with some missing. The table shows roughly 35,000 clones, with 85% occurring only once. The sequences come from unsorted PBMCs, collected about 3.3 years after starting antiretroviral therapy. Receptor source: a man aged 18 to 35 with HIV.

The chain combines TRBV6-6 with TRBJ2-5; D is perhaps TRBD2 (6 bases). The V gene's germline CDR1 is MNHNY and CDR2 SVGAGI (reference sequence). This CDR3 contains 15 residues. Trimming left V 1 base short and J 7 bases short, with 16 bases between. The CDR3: CASSYYTSPLGTQYF. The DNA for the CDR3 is TGTGCCAGCAGTTACTATACTAGCCCTCTCGGGACCCAGTACTTC.

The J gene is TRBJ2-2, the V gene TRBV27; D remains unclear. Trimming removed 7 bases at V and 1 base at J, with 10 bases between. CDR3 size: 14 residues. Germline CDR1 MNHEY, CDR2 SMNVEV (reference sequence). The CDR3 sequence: CASMGRMNTGELFF. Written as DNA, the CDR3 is TGTGCCAGCATGGGCAGGATGAACACCGGGGAGCTGTTTTTT.

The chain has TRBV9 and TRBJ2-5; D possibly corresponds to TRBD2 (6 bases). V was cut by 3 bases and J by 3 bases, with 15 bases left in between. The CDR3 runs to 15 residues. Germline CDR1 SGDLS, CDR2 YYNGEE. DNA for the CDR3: TGTGCCAGCAGCGCCGGGACTTACGACGAAGAGACCCAGTACTTC. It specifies CASSAGTYDEETQYF.

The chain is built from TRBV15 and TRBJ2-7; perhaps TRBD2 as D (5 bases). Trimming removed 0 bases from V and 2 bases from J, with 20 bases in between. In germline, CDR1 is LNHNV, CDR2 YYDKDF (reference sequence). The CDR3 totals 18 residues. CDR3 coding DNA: TGTGCCACCAGCAGAGATAGCGCAGGAACGATTTACGCCTACGAGCAGTACTTC. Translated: CATSRDSAGTIYAYEQYF.

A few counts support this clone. CDR3 nucleotide sequence: TGTGCCAGTAGTCTCTTCGGGCCCCCGACGGGTTACGAGCAGTACTTC. Encoded protein: CASSLFGPPTGYEQYF. The V and J genes are TRBV19 and TRBJ2-7, with D hard to call. V was shortened by 5 bases and J by 4 bases, with 21 bases between the two germline ends. CDR3 length: 16 amino acids. Germline V lookup: CDR1 LNHDA, CDR2 SQIVND (reference sequence).

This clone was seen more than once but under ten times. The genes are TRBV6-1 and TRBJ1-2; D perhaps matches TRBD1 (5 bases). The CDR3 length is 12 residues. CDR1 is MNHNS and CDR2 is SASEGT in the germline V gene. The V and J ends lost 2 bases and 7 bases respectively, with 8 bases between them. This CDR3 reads CASSEMGGGYTF. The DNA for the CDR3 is TGTGCCAGCAGTGAAATGGGGGGTGGCTACACCTTC.

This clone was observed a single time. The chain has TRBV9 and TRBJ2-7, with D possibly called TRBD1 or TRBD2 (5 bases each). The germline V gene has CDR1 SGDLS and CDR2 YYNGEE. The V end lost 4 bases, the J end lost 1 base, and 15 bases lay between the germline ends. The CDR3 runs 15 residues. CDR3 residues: CASSLGTGESYEQYF. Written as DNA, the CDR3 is TGTGCCAGCAGCCTCGGGACCGGGGAGTCCTACGAGCAGTACTTC.

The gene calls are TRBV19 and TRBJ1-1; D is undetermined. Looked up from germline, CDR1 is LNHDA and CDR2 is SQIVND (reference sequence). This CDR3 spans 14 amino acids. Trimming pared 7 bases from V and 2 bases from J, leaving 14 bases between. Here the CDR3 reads CASIPGTENTEAFF. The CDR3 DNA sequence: TGTGCCAGTATCCCAGGAACAGAAAACACTGAAGCTTTCTTT.

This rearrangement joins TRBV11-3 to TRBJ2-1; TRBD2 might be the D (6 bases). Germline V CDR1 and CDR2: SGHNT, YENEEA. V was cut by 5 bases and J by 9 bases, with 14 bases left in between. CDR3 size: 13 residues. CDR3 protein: CASSRVAAGEQFF. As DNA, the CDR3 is TGTGCCAGCAGCCGTGTAGCGGCGGGTGAGCAGTTCTTC.